The 25 T cell receptor beta chains below all came from one sample that was sequenced in a study of blood T cell repertoires in COVID-19. The data were produced by immunoSEQ multiplex PCR, yet TCRdb's version contains in-frame clones alone and is incomplete. This table holds about 290,000 clones, under 90% found once. Sample: PBMCs or T cells enriched from blood (not recorded which). The receptors originated from a woman between 35 and 50 years old who had recovered from COVID-19.

This chain uses TRBV3-1 (or the pseudogene TRBV3-2) with TRBJ1-2; a possible D gene is TRBD1 (6 bases). Trimming removed 5 bases at V and 4 bases at J, with 11 bases between. Germline values: CDR1 LGHDT, CDR2 YNNKEL (reference sequence). This CDR3 is 13 amino acids long. Here the CDR3 reads CASSYWDTYGYTF. Here the CDR3 DNA reads TGTGCCAGCAGCTACTGGGACACCTATGGCTACACCTTC.

The rearrangement links TRBV6-5 to TRBJ2-4; D gene uncertain. Trimming pared 6 bases from V and 8 bases from J, leaving 14 bases between. This CDR3 region has 13 residues. Germline assignment: CDR1 MNHEY and CDR2 SVGAGI. CDR3 sequence: CASRPSSYHIQYF. The CDR3 DNA is TGTGCCAGCAGACCCTCGTCCTACCACATTCAGTACTTC.

This chain uses TRBV5-1 with TRBJ1-6, with TRBD1 matching over 7 bases. Per germline, CDR1 SGHRS and CDR2 YFSETQ. The CDR3 consists of 17 residues. V lost 4 bases, J lost 3 bases, and 10 bases stayed unmatched. CDR3 DNA sequence: TGCGCCAGCAGCCCAATGGGGACAGAGGTCTATAATTCACCCCTCCACTTT. It yields the protein CASSPMGTEVYNSPLHF.

CDR3 coding DNA: TGTGCCAGCAAGTTCCAGGAGGAGGCTTTCTTT. Amino acid sequence: CASKFQEEAFF. The chain couples TRBV6-5 to TRBJ1-1; D unclear. Germline lookup yields CDR1 MNHEY and CDR2 SVGAGI. V was cut by 7 bases and J by 11 bases, with 14 bases left in between. This CDR3 contains 11 residues.

The chain recombines TRBV7-2 with TRBJ2-1, with D maybe TRBD2 (5 bases). Trimming left V 4 bases short and J 13 bases short, with 20 bases between. The length of the CDR3 is 14 residues. Germline assignment: CDR1 SGHTA and CDR2 FQGNSA. This chain's CDR3 is CASSSTSPPGGQFF. CDR3 nucleotide sequence: TGTGCCAGCAGCTCCACTTCCCCCCCAGGAGGCCAGTTCTTC.

The CDR3 here is CASSETWEQGWGNTEAFF. The DNA for the CDR3 is TGTGCCAGCAGCGAAACCTGGGAACAGGGGTGGGGTAACACTGAAGCTTTCTTT. The J gene is TRBJ1-1, the V gene TRBV2; 7 positions agree with TRBD1. CDR1 and CDR2 from the germline V gene are SNHLY and FYNNEI. The CDR3 is 18 residues long. V dropped 6 bases and J dropped 2; count of bases not matched to a gene: 18.

As regards this clone: Germline is not matched at one junction end, which may reflect a read error. J is TRBJ2-5 and V is TRBV7-7, with 11 bases matching TRBD2. Germline CDR1 is SSHAT and CDR2 is FNYEAQ (reference sequence). The CDR3 runs 15 residues. CDR3 loop: CASSLALAGGETQYF. The CDR3 nucleotides read TGTGCTAGCAGCTTAGCCCTAGCGGGAGGAGAGACCCAGTACTTC.

CDR3 coding DNA: TGTGCCAGCAGTGGATTAGTGTTTGGCTACACCTTC. This encodes CASSGLVFGYTF. The chain links TRBV2 to TRBJ1-2; D unclear. The ends were cut back, 4 bases at V and 7 bases at J, with 10 bases in the middle. CDR3 length: 12 amino acids. Germline CDR1 SNHLY, CDR2 FYNNEI.

The CDR3 loop reads CASSSGGILDTEAFF. Here the CDR3 DNA reads TGTGCCAGCAGCTCCGGCGGGATTTTAGATACTGAAGCTTTCTTT. V and J are TRBV5-4 and TRBJ1-1; D ambiguous. The CDR3 has 15 residues. V lost 3 bases to trimming and J lost 5 bases, with 17 bases between them. Germline V CDR1 and CDR2: SGHNT, YYREEE (reference sequence).

The genes are TRBV9 and TRBJ1-3; D ambiguous. The germline V gene has CDR1 SGDLS and CDR2 YYNGEE. The CDR3 is 15 residues long. V dropped 0 bases and J dropped 0 bases, with 7 bases sitting between them. The CDR3 DNA reads TGTGCCAGCAGCGTAGACGGGGACTCTGGAAACACCATATATTTT. Its translation: CASSVDGDSGNTIYF.

The chain has TRBV21-1 and TRBJ1-6. TRBV21-1 is a pseudogene segment. The CDR3 runs 15 residues. CDR3 in amino acids: CASSPLRGKYSPLHF. CDR3 sequence (DNA): TGTGCCAGCAGCCCACTCCGGGGGAAATACTCACCCCTCCACTTT.

V usage is TRBV6-5 and J usage is TRBJ1-1; 8 bases line up with TRBD1. The CDR3 is 16 amino acids. Trimming cost V 0 bases and J 6 bases; bases outside gene matches: 9. Germline V lookup: CDR1 MNHEY, CDR2 SVGAGI. The CDR3 DNA follows: TGTGCCAGCAGTTACTCAACACGGACAGGGCGGGCTGAAGCTTTCTTT. This sequence encodes CASSYSTRTGRAEAFF.

The chain carries TRBV30 and TRBJ2-2, with D possibly TRBD1 on 6 matching bases. The CDR3 spans 17 residues. Germline V gives CDR1 GTSNPN, CDR2 SVGIG (reference sequence). V lost 4 bases to trimming and J lost 0 bases, with 18 bases between them. The CDR3 spells CAWTTGRVTSNTGELFF. CDR3 sequence (DNA): TGTGCCTGGACGACAGGACGGGTGACTTCGAACACCGGGGAGCTGTTTTTT.

The chain employs TRBV7-3 and TRBJ2-1, with TRBD1 identical over 9 bases. Germline assignment: CDR1 SGHTA and CDR2 FQGTGA. J lost 7 bases, V lost 4 bases, and 5 bases had no gene match. CDR3 length equals 14 residues. CDR3 amino acids: CASSSGTGLNEQFF. In nucleotides, the CDR3 is TGTGCCAGCAGCTCCGGGACAGGGCTAAATGAGCAGTTCTTC.

This clone was found once. This chain joins TRBV3-1 (or the pseudogene TRBV3-2) and TRBJ1-1; no clear D gene. This CDR3 is built from 14 residues. V was trimmed by 4 bases and J by 2 bases, leaving 11 bases between them. In germline, CDR1 is LGHDT, CDR2 YNNKEL (reference sequence). CDR3 DNA sequence: TGTGCCAGCAGCCCCACCCTGGCTAACACTGAAGCTTTCTTT. Translating gives CASSPTLANTEAFF.

The V call is TRBV18, the J call TRBJ2-5; 13 nucleotides line up with TRBD2. The V gene end was trimmed by 3 bases and the J gene end by 11 bases; junction bases not matched to a gene: 9. The germline V gene has CDR1 KGHSH and CDR2 LQKENI. The CDR3 extends over 15 amino acids. The CDR3: CASSPGLAGTPGQYF. The DNA for the CDR3 is TGTGCCAGCTCACCGGGACTAGCGGGAACCCCCGGGCAGTACTTC.

In its sample, this clone was seen once. V is TRBV9 and J is TRBJ2-1, with D perhaps matching TRBD2 (5 bases). Germline V gives CDR1 SGDLS, CDR2 YYNGEE. The CDR3 is made up of 14 amino acids. V lost 4 bases to trimming and J lost 2 bases, with 10 bases between them. As DNA, the CDR3 is TGTGCCAGCAGCACTGGAGGAGCCTACAATGAGCAGTTCTTC. Residues: CASSTGGAYNEQFF.

The chain uses TRBV7-9 and TRBJ1-4, with unresolved D. The germline V gene has CDR1 SEHNR and CDR2 FQNEAQ (reference sequence). Trimming pared 5 bases from V and 0 bases from J, leaving 10 bases between. There are 15 residues in the CDR3. The CDR3 DNA sequence: TGTGCCAGCAGCGCAAACAGTGCAACTAATGAAAAACTGTTTTTT. Its protein product is CASSANSATNEKLFF.

CDR3 protein: CASSPLRSGANVLTF. As DNA, the CDR3 is TGTGCCAGCAGCCCCCTCCGCTCTGGGGCCAACGTCCTGACTTTC. The rearrangement joins TRBV11-2 to TRBJ2-6, with D uncertain. This CDR3 contains 15 residues. V lost 5 bases to trimming and J lost 0 bases, with 8 bases between them. Germline V gene data show CDR1 as SGHAT and CDR2 as FQNNGV. Together with reference TRBV11-2 and TRBJ2-6, the CDR3 gives the full variable domain: EAGVAQSPRYKIIEKRQSVAFWCNPISGHATLYWYQQILGQGPKLLIQFQNNGVVDDSQLPKDRFSAERLKGVDSTLKIQPAKLEDSAVYLCASSPLRSGANVLTFGAGSRLTVL.

V usage is TRBV18 and J usage is TRBJ1-2; 9 positions match TRBD1. V trimming: 3 bases; J trimming: 1 base; junction bases outside the gene matches: 6. CDR1 and CDR2 (germline): KGHSH, LQKENI. This CDR3 is 16 amino acids long. The CDR3 is CASSPGTGPFNYGYTF. The CDR3 DNA reads as TGTGCCAGCTCACCCGGGACAGGGCCCTTTAACTATGGCTACACCTTC.

The gene calls are TRBV7-2 and TRBJ1-1, with 8 bases aligning to TRBD1. V shed 3 bases and J 5 bases; nucleotides not matched to a gene: 2. Germline CDR1 is SGHTA and CDR2 is FQGNSA. This CDR3 spans 13 amino acids. CDR3 residues: CASSLNRGTEAFF. CDR3 nucleotide sequence: TGTGCCAGCAGCTTGAACAGGGGGACTGAAGCTTTCTTT.

The CDR3 loop reads CSASLTGGNGYSPLHF. The CDR3 DNA reads as TGCAGTGCTAGTCTCACAGGGGGTAATGGTTATTCACCCCTCCACTTT. The chain has TRBV20-1 and TRBJ1-6; 8 bases are a match to TRBD1. The CDR3 is 16 residues long. Looked up from germline, CDR1 is DFQATT and CDR2 is SNEGSKA (reference sequence). The V segment lost 3 bases and the J segment 8 bases; nucleotides outside the gene matches: 12.

V is TRBV7-3 and J is TRBJ1-1; no clear D. The CDR3 spans 13 residues. V was cut by 3 bases and J by 0 bases, with 5 bases left in between. Germline V gene data show CDR1 as SGHTA and CDR2 as FQGTGA. CDR3 sequence: CASSLTMNTEAFF. CDR3 in DNA: TGTGCCAGCAGCTTGACAATGAACACTGAAGCTTTCTTT.

This chain links TRBV6-4 with TRBJ2-2; D not resolved. In germline, CDR1 is MRHNA, CDR2 SNTAGT. The ends were cut back, 5 bases at V and 1 base at J, with 8 bases in the middle. This CDR3 contains 14 residues. The CDR3 spells CASSRSENTGELFF. The CDR3 coding sequence is TGTGCCAGCAGTCGTTCAGAGAACACCGGGGAGCTGTTTTTT.

The chain carries TRBV4-1 and TRBJ1-1, with D hard to call. Germline CDR1 MGHRA, CDR2 YSYEKL. This CDR3 region has 15 residues. V lost 0 bases to trimming and J lost 0 bases, with 8 bases between them. CDR3 DNA: TGCGCCAGCAGCCAAGAAGCAGCGATGAACACTGAAGCTTTCTTT. It is translated as CASSQEAAMNTEAFF.